The 7 T cell receptor beta chains listed next were all sequenced from one sample in a study of PD-L1 blockade in urothelial cancer. Clones were sequenced by immunoSEQ multiplex PCR, and TCRdb holds only the in-frame ones, with some missing. Of around 93,000 clones detected, over 80% appear once; the ten largest clones hold under 9.5%. As for time point: peripheral blood 6 weeks after treatment start. The sequences come from PBMCs, collected around atezolizumab (anti-PD-L1) treatment. All receptors derive from a man between 70 and 80 years old with urothelial cancer.

The chain is built from TRBV5-6 and TRBJ1-4; TRBD1 is a possible D gene (5 bases). Trimming took off 4 bases at V and 1 base at J, with 8 bases between the two ends. This CDR3 comprises 14 residues. CDR1 and CDR2 (germline): SGHDT, YYEEEE. The CDR3 coding sequence is TGTGCCAGCAGCCTAAGGGGAACTAATGAAAAACTGTTTTTT. Residues: CASSLRGTNEKLFF.

The chain couples TRBV7-3 to TRBJ2-5, with TRBD2 matching over 11 bases. This CDR3 has 14 residues. J gave up 4 bases and V 5 bases, and 3 bases lay outside the gene matches. Germline CDR1 is SGHTA and CDR2 is FQGTGA. CDR3 DNA sequence: TGTGCCAGCAGCCTAGGGACTAGCGGAGAGACCCAGTACTTC. Translation gives CASSLGTSGETQYF.

This chain joins TRBV7-2 and TRBJ1-5; 8 bases agree with TRBD1. Trimming at V came to 3 bases and at J to 5 bases, leaving 6 bases not matched to a gene. The CDR3 extends over 15 amino acids. Per the germline V gene, CDR1 is SGHTA and CDR2 is FQGNSA. The CDR3, as DNA: TGTGCCAGCAGCTTTGACAGGGGCTCAGATCAGCCCCAGCATTTT. It specifies CASSFDRGSDQPQHF.

This chain uses TRBV2 with TRBJ1-2; no definite D call. The CDR3 covers 15 residues. The germline V and J ends were trimmed by 0 bases and 4 bases, with 12 bases remaining between them. Germline CDR1 SNHLY, CDR2 FYNNEI. CDR3 bases: TGTGCCAGCAGTGAAGCGCTTAGGGAGGGCTATGGCTACACCTTC. Translated, it gives CASSEALREGYGYTF.

The V and J genes are TRBV5-5 and TRBJ1-5; D call uncertain. Between the trimmed V and J ends, which lost 1 base and 2 bases, there was a span of 10 bases. CDR1 and CDR2 from the germline V gene are SGHKS and YYEKEE (reference sequence). This CDR3 spans 15 amino acids. CDR3 bases: TGTGCCAGCAGCTTGATCGGGGAAGGCAATCAGCCCCAGCATTTT. Translating it yields CASSLIGEGNQPQHF.

This rearrangement joins TRBV4-1 to TRBJ2-2; D is perhaps TRBD2 (6 bases). The CDR3 loop spans 17 amino acids. Germline V lookup: CDR1 MGHRA, CDR2 YSYEKL. V was pared by 0 bases and J by 1 base, with 12 bases between. Here the CDR3 DNA reads TGCGCCAGCAGCCAAGAATGGGTCGGGGGGAACACCGGGGAGCTGTTTTTT. This gives the protein CASSQEWVGGNTGELFF.

The chain links TRBV19 to TRBJ1-3; TRBD1 is a possible D gene (6 bases). The CDR3 runs to 14 residues. V was pared by 5 bases and J by 0 bases, with 8 bases between. The germline V gene has CDR1 LNHDA and CDR2 SQIVND (reference sequence). The CDR3 loop reads CASSWTASGNTIYF. CDR3 bases: TGTGCCAGTAGTTGGACAGCCTCTGGAAACACCATATATTTT.